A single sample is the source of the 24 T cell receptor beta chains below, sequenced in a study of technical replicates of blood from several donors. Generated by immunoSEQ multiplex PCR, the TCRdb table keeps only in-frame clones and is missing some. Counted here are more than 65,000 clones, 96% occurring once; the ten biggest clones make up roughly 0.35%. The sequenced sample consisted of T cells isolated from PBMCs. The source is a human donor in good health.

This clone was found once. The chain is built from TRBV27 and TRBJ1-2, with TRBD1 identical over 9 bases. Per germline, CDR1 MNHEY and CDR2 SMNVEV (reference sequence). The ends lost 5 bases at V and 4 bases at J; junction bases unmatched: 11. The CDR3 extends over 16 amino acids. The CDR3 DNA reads TGTGCCAGCAGTGGAACAGGGGGCTCTAAGATCTATGGCTACACCTTC. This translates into CASSGTGGSKIYGYTF.

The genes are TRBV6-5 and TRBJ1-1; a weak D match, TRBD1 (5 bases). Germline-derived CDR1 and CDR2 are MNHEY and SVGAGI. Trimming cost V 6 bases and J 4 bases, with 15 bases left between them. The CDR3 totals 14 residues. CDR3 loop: CASSHPREATEAFF. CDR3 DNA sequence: TGTGCCAGCAGCCACCCCAGGGAGGCCACTGAAGCTTTCTTT.

CDR3 residues: CASSSFGPGNEQYF. The CDR3 region has the DNA TGTGCCAGCAGCTCGTTTGGACCAGGGAACGAGCAGTACTTC. The chain has TRBV5-8 and TRBJ2-7; possibly TRBD1 for D (5 bases). Germline V lookup: CDR1 SGHTS, CDR2 YDEGEE. V lost 3 bases and J lost 5, with 15 bases in between. The CDR3 runs 14 residues.

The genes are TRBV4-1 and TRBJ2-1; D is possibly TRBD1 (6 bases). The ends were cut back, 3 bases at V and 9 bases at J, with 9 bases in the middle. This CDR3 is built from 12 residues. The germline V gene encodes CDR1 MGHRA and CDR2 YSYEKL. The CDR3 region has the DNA TGCGCCAGCAGCCATACAGGGCGTGAGCAGTTCTTC. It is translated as CASSHTGREQFF.

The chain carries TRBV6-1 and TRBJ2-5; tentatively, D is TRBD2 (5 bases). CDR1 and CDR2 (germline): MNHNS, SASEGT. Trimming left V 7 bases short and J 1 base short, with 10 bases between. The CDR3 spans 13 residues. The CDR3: CASTLTIQETQYF. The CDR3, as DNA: TGTGCCAGCACTTTGACTATCCAAGAGACCCAGTACTTC.

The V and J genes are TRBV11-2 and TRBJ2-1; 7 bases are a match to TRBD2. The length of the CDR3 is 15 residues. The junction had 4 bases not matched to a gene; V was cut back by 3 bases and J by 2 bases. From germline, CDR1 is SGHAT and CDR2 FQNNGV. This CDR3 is CASSLRESTYNEQFF. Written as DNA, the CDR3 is TGTGCCAGCAGCTTGCGGGAGTCAACCTACAATGAGCAGTTCTTC.

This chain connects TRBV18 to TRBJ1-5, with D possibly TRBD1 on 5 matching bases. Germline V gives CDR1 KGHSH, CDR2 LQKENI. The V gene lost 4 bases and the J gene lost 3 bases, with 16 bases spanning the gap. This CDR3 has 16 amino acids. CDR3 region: CASSLRDGRDNQPQHF. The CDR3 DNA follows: TGTGCCAGCTCACTTAGAGATGGCAGGGACAATCAGCCCCAGCATTTT.

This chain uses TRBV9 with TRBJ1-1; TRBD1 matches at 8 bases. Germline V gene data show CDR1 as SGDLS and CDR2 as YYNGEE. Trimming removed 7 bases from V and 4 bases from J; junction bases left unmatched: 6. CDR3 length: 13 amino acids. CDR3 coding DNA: TGTGCCAGCGCAGGACAGGGCGGCACTGAAGCTTTCTTT. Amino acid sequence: CASAGQGGTEAFF.

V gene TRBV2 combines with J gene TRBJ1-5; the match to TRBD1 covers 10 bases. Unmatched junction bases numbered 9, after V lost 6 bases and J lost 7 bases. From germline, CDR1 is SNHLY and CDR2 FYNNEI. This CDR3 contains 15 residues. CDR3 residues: CASSVLGQGEQPQHF. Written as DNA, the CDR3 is TGTGCCAGCAGCGTATTAGGACAGGGGGAACAGCCCCAGCATTTT.

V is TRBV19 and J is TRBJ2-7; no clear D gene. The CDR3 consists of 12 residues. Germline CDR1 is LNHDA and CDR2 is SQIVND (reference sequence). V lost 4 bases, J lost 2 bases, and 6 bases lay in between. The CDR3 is CASSTGPYEQYF. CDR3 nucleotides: TGTGCCAGTAGTACTGGCCCCTACGAGCAGTACTTC.

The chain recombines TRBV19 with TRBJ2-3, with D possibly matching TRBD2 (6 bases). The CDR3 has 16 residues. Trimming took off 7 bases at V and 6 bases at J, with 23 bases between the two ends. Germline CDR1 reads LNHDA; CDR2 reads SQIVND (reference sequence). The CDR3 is CASTPGTGVGADTQYF. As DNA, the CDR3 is TGTGCCAGTACCCCCGGGACGGGAGTCGGGGCGGATACGCAGTATTTT.

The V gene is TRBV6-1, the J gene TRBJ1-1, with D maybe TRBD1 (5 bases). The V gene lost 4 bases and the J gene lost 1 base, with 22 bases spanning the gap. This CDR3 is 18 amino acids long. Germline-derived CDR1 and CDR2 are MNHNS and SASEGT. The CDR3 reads CASSGPLFSGHWNTEAFF. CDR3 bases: TGTGCCAGCAGTGGTCCGCTGTTCTCTGGACACTGGAACACTGAAGCTTTCTTT.

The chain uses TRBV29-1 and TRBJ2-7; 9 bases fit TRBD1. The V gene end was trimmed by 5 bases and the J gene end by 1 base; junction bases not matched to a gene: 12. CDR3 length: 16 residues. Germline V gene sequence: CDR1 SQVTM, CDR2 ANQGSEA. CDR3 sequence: CSVTRSLTGGSYEQYF. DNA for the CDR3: TGCAGCGTTACCCGATCGCTGACAGGGGGGTCCTACGAGCAGTACTTC.

CDR3 sequence reads: CASSLLGGLADRGETQYF. The CDR3 nucleotides are TGTGCCAGTAGCCTGTTAGGGGGACTAGCGGATAGGGGGGAGACCCAGTACTTC. The chain uses TRBV19 and TRBJ2-5, with 11 nucleotides matching TRBD2. The CDR3 consists of 18 residues. J lost 5 bases, V lost 6 bases, and 17 bases had no gene match. Per germline, CDR1 LNHDA and CDR2 SQIVND (reference sequence).

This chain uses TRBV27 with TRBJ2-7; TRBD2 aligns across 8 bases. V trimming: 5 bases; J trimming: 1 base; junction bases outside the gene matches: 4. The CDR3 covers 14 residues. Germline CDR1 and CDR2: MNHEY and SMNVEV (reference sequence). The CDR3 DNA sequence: TGTGCCAGCAGTATCAGCGGGAGATCCTACGAGCAGTACTTC. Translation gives CASSISGRSYEQYF.

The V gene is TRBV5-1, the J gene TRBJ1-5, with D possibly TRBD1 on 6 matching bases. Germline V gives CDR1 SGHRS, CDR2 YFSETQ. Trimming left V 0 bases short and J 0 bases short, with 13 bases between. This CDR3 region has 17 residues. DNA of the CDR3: TGCGCCAGCAGCTTGGCACGGACAGCAGTTAGCAATCAGCCCCAGCATTTT. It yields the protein CASSLARTAVSNQPQHF.

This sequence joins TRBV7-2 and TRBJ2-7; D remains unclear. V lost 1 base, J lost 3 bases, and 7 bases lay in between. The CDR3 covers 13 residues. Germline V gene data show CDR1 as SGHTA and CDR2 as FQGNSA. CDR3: CASSLGLGYEQYF. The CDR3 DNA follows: TGTGCCAGCAGCTTAGGGCTAGGCTACGAGCAGTACTTC.

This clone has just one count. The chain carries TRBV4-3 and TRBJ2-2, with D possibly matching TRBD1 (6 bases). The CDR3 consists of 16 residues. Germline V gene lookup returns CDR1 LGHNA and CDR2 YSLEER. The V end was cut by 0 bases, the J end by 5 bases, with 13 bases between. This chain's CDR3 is CASSQDFTGQTGELFF. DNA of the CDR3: TGCGCCAGCAGCCAAGATTTCACAGGGCAAACCGGGGAGCTGTTTTTT.

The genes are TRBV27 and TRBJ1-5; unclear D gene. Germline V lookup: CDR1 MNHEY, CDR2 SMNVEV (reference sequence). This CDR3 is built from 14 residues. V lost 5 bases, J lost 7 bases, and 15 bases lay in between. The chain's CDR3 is CASSPTPAGQPQHF. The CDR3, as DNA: TGTGCCAGCAGTCCGACCCCGGCGGGCCAGCCCCAGCATTTT.

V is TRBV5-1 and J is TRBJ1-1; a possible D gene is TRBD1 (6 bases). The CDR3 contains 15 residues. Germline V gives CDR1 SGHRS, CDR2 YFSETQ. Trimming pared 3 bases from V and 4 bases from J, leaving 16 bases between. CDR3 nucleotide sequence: TGCGCCAGCAGCTCGTTACAGGGATTCGGCACTGAAGCTTTCTTT. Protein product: CASSSLQGFGTEAFF.

The CDR3 loop is CAISESNPGGSGGYTF. CDR3 in DNA: TGTGCCATCAGTGAGTCGAATCCAGGGGGCTCAGGAGGCTACACCTTC. The genes are TRBV10-3 and TRBJ1-2, with TRBD1 matching 8 bases. Germline V gives CDR1 ENHRY, CDR2 SYGVKD. Trimming cost V 0 bases and J 8 bases; bases outside gene matches: 11. This CDR3 comprises 16 residues.

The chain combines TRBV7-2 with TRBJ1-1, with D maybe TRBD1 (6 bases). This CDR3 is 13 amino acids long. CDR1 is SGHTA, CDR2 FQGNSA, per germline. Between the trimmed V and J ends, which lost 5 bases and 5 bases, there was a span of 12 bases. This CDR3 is CASSPQGRTEAFF. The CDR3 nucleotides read TGTGCCAGCAGCCCACAGGGTCGGACTGAAGCTTTCTTT.

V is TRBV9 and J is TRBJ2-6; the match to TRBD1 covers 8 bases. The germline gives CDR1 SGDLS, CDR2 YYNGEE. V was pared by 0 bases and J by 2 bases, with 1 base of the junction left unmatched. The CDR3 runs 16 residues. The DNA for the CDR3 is TGTGCCAGCAGCGTAGAGACAGGGGCTGGGGCCAACGTCCTGACTTTC. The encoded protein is CASSVETGAGANVLTF.

This chain's CDR3 is CASSAGSASGYEQYF. The CDR3 DNA follows: TGTGCCAGCAGCGCAGGGTCGGCCTCGGGCTACGAGCAGTACTTC. The rearrangement uses TRBV9 and TRBJ2-7; a weak D match, TRBD1 (5 bases). V shed 3 bases and J shed 3 bases, with 16 bases lying between them. The CDR3 runs to 15 residues. The germline V gene encodes CDR1 SGDLS and CDR2 YYNGEE.